The 20 T cell receptor beta chains presented below share a single source sample, sequenced in a study of T cells in localized non-small cell lung cancer. The assay was immunoSEQ multiplex PCR, and TCRdb's table has in-frame clones only and misses some. Among around 96,000 clones listed, roughly 93% were seen once. The input for sequencing was PBMCs, taken before any cancer treatment. Receptors originate from a woman aged 40-75 years with stage II squamous cell lung carcinoma.

The V and J genes are TRBV7-9 and TRBJ1-4; D may be TRBD1 (6 bases). Deletions cut 5 bases from V and 8 bases from J, with 18 bases between. Germline V gene data show CDR1 as SEHNR and CDR2 as FQNEAQ (reference sequence). The CDR3 consists of 15 residues. The CDR3 loop is CASSPGAGEGEKLFF. As DNA, the CDR3 is TGTGCCAGCAGCCCAGGGGCAGGGGAGGGAGAAAAACTGTTTTTT.

The rearrangement links TRBV12-5 to TRBJ2-6; D gene unclear. CDR1 and CDR2 (germline): LGHNT, FRNRAP. This CDR3 is 13 amino acids long. The V end lost 6 bases, the J end lost 0 bases, and 3 bases lay between the germline ends. The CDR3 nucleotides are TGTGCTAGTGGGAGCTCTGGGGCCAACGTCCTGACTTTC. It yields the protein CASGSSGANVLTF. Looking up the rest from reference TRBV12-5 and TRBJ2-6 gives the full variable domain: DARVTQTPRHKVTEMGQEVTMRCQPILGHNTVFWYRQTMMQGLELLAYFRNRAPLDDSGMPKDRFSAEMPDATLATLKIQPSEPRDSAVYFCASGSSGANVLTFGAGSRLTVL.

This clone occurred once. This chain links TRBV14 with TRBJ2-1; a weak D match, TRBD1 (6 bases). CDR3 size: 14 residues. In germline, CDR1 is SGHDN, CDR2 FVKESK. Between the trimmed V and J ends, which lost 2 bases and 4 bases, there was a span of 9 bases. The chain's CDR3 is CASSQLTGYNEQFF. In DNA form, the CDR3 reads TGTGCCAGCAGCCAATTAACAGGGTACAATGAGCAGTTCTTC.

The chain employs TRBV7-6 and TRBJ2-1; D uncertain. From germline, CDR1 is SGHVS and CDR2 FNYEAQ. The CDR3 extends over 14 amino acids. The V gene lost 1 base and the J gene lost 3 bases, with 7 bases spanning the gap. The CDR3 DNA sequence: TGTGCCAGCAGCTTAGTTGGCAGCTACAATGAGCAGTTCTTC. It encodes CASSLVGSYNEQFF.

The CDR3 protein is CASSPGANGYTF. CDR3 DNA sequence: TGTGCCAGCAGCCCAGGGGCAAATGGCTACACCTTC. The chain carries TRBV5-6 and TRBJ1-2, with D maybe TRBD1 (6 bases). Per the germline V gene, CDR1 is SGHDT and CDR2 is YYEEEE. The CDR3 contains 12 residues. V was cut by 4 bases and J by 6 bases, with 10 bases left in between. Using reference TRBV5-6 and TRBJ1-2 for the parts outside the CDR3, the full variable domain is DAGVTQSPTHLIKTRGQQVTLRCSPKSGHDTVSWYQQALGQGPQFIFQYYEEEERQRGNFPDRFSGHQFPNYSSELNVNALLLGDSALYLCASSPGANGYTFGSGTRLTVV.

The chain joins TRBV6-1 to TRBJ1-3, with D unclear. CDR1 is MNHNS, CDR2 SASEGT, per germline. The V gene lost 4 bases and the J gene lost 4 bases, with 14 bases spanning the gap. This CDR3 spans 15 amino acids. CDR3 nucleotide sequence: TGTGCCAGCAGTGTTGGAGGATCGAAAGGAAACACCATATATTTT. Translated, it gives CASSVGGSKGNTIYF.

In its sample, this clone was seen a few times. This chain links TRBV7-8 with TRBJ1-5; 9 bases are shared with TRBD1. J lost 2 bases, V lost 3 bases, and 8 bases had no gene match. The CDR3 consists of 17 residues. The V gene's germline CDR1 is SGHVS and CDR2 FQNEAQ. CDR3: CASSLLQGASGNQPQHF. The CDR3 DNA reads TGTGCCAGCAGCTTGTTACAGGGGGCCAGCGGCAATCAGCCCCAGCATTTT.

This clone was recorded once. The chain recombines TRBV7-9 with TRBJ1-6; D is undetermined. V gave up 6 bases and J gave up 9 bases, with 6 bases separating them. The CDR3 is made up of 11 amino acids. Per the germline V gene, CDR1 is SEHNR and CDR2 is FQNEAQ (reference sequence). The chain's CDR3 is CASRGFSPLHF. The DNA for the CDR3 is TGTGCCAGCAGGGGATTTTCACCCCTCCACTTT.

The J gene is TRBJ2-7, the V gene TRBV15; no clear D. V was pared by 0 bases and J by 2 bases, with 8 bases between. CDR3 length: 14 residues. Germline CDR1 is LNHNV and CDR2 is YYDKDF (reference sequence). This chain's CDR3 is CATSRDPGTYEQYF. Written as DNA, the CDR3 is TGTGCCACCAGCAGAGATCCAGGAACCTACGAGCAGTACTTC. Complete variable domain (other parts from reference TRBV15 and TRBJ2-7): DAMVIQNPRYQVTQFGKPVTLSCSQTLNHNVMYWYQQKSSQAPKLLFHYYDKDFNNEADTPDNFQSRRPNTSFCFLDIRSPGLGDTAMYLCATSRDPGTYEQYFGPGTRLTVT.

The CDR3 region has the DNA TGTGCCAGTAGGGGAAACTACGAGCAGTACTTC. Protein sequence: CASRGNYEQYF. V gene TRBV19 combines with J gene TRBJ2-7, with D unresolved. This CDR3 is 11 amino acids long. The V and J ends lost 6 bases and 3 bases respectively, with 6 bases between them. Germline V gives CDR1 LNHDA, CDR2 SQIVND (reference sequence). The variable domain in full, completed from reference TRBV19 and TRBJ2-7, reads DGGITQSPKYLFRKEGQNVTLSCEQNLNHDAMYWYRQDPGQGLRLIYYSQIVNDFQKGDIAEGYSVSREKKESFPLTVTSAQKNPTAFYLCASRGNYEQYFGPGTRLTVT.

V and J are TRBV5-8 and TRBJ1-5; a possible D gene is TRBD1 (5 bases). This CDR3 has 15 amino acids. The V gene's germline CDR1 is SGHTS and CDR2 YDEGEE. V was shortened by 3 bases and J by 3 bases, with 13 bases between the two germline ends. DNA of the CDR3: TGTGCCAGCAGCTCGGGACGGACCCTCAATCAGCCCCAGCATTTT. Translating gives CASSSGRTLNQPQHF.

The J gene is TRBJ1-1, the V gene TRBV27; no clear D. In germline, CDR1 is MNHEY, CDR2 SMNVEV (reference sequence). The length of the CDR3 is 14 residues. V was shortened by 4 bases and J by 4 bases, with 13 bases between the two germline ends. Written as DNA, the CDR3 is TGTGCCAGCAGTTGGTCGGGATTTGGCACTGAAGCTTTCTTT. Translating it yields CASSWSGFGTEAFF.

The V call is TRBV7-9, the J call TRBJ2-3; D is perhaps TRBD1 or TRBD2 (6 bases each). There are 18 residues in the CDR3. Germline V gives CDR1 SEHNR, CDR2 FQNEAQ (reference sequence). V shed 5 bases and J shed 1 base, with 22 bases lying between them. In DNA, the CDR3 is TGTGCCAGCAGCCCCCCGTTAATGGGGGGCTGGGGCACAGATACGCAGTATTTT. Protein product: CASSPPLMGGWGTDTQYF.

This clone was found a few times. The chain is built from TRBV5-4 and TRBJ1-2; no firm D call. This CDR3 has 16 amino acids. Trimming took off 5 bases at V and 4 bases at J, with 21 bases between the two ends. Germline V CDR1 and CDR2: SGHNT, YYREEE (reference sequence). The CDR3 protein is CASSEGVDKLRYGYTF. The CDR3 region has the DNA TGTGCCAGCAGTGAGGGAGTTGATAAATTGCGCTATGGCTACACCTTC.

The rearrangement joins TRBV18 to TRBJ1-2, with D perhaps TRBD1 (5 bases). This CDR3 is built from 15 residues. V lost 3 bases and J 4 bases, leaving 15 bases between the germline ends. CDR1 is KGHSH and CDR2 is LQKENI in the germline V gene. Written as DNA, the CDR3 is TGTGCCAGCTCACCCCGGGACGGGGCCCTCTATGGCTACACCTTC. Translated: CASSPRDGALYGYTF.

CDR3 region: CASSLAWLAGSSSYEQYF. In nucleotides, the CDR3 is TGCGCCAGCAGCTTGGCCTGGCTAGCGGGTTCTTCTTCCTACGAGCAGTACTTC. This chain uses TRBV5-1 with TRBJ2-7; TRBD2 matches at 8 bases. V lost 0 bases, J lost 1 base, and 12 bases stayed unmatched. The CDR3 consists of 18 residues. Per germline, CDR1 SGHRS and CDR2 YFSETQ.

The chain links TRBV6-6 to TRBJ1-2; D is undetermined. V gave up 5 bases and J gave up 8 bases, with 18 bases separating them. This CDR3 region has 14 residues. Germline V CDR1 and CDR2: MNHNY, SVGAGI (reference sequence). DNA for the CDR3: TGTGCCAGCAGTCAAGAGAGGGCCCGCCTGGGCTACACCTTC. It specifies CASSQERARLGYTF.

V usage is TRBV30 and J usage is TRBJ1-2; a possible D gene is TRBD1 (5 bases). The CDR3 totals 12 residues. The germline V gene has CDR1 GTSNPN and CDR2 SVGIG (reference sequence). V lost 3 bases and J lost 7, with 12 bases in between. The CDR3 coding sequence is TGTGCCTGGAGAAGCAGGGTAACTGGCTACACCTTC. This gives the protein CAWRSRVTGYTF. Full variable domain (rest looked up from reference TRBV30 and TRBJ1-2): SQTIHQWPATLVQPVGSPLSLECTVEGTSNPNLYWYRQAAGRGLQLLFYSVGIGQISSEVPQNLSASRPQDRQFILSSKKLLLSDSGFYLCAWRSRVTGYTFGSGTRLTVV.

The V call is TRBV19, the J call TRBJ1-4; D call uncertain. The CDR3 runs to 12 residues. The germline V gene has CDR1 LNHDA and CDR2 SQIVND (reference sequence). The germline V and J ends were trimmed by 2 bases and 8 bases, with 6 bases remaining between them. The CDR3 DNA is TGTGCCAGTAGTATAACTACGGAAAAACTGTTTTTT. It codes for CASSITTEKLFF.

The genes are TRBV5-4 and TRBJ2-5, with TRBD2 matching 8 bases. There are 15 residues in the CDR3. The germline CDR1 and CDR2 sequences are SGHNT and YYREEE (reference sequence). The V and J ends lost 2 bases and 5 bases, in that order; junction bases with no gene match: 8. This chain's CDR3 is CASSFLTGGKETQYF. Here the CDR3 DNA reads TGTGCCAGCAGCTTCCTCACGGGGGGGAAGGAGACCCAGTACTTC. Full variable domain (missing parts from reference TRBV5-4 and TRBJ2-5): ETGVTQSPTHLIKTRGQQVTLRCSSQSGHNTVSWYQQALGQGPQFIFQYYREEENGRGNFPPRFSGLQFPNYSSELNVNALELDDSALYLCASSFLTGGKETQYFGPGTRLLVL.